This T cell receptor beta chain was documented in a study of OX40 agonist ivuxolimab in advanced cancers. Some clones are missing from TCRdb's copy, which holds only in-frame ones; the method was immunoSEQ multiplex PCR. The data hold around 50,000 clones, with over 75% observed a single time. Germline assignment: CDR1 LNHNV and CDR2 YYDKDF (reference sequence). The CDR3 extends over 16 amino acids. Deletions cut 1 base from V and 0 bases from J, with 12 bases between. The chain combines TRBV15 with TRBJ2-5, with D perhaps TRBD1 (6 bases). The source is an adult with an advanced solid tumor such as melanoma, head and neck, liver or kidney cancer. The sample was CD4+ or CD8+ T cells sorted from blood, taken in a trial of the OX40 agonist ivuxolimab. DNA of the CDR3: TGTGCCACCAGCAGAGGATCGGGACAAAACCAAGAGACCCAGTACTTC. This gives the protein CATSRGSGQNQETQYF. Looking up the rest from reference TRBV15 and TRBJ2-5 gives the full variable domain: DAMVIQNPRYQVTQFGKPVTLSCSQTLNHNVMYWYQQKSSQAPKLLFHYYDKDFNNEADTPDNFQSRRPNTSFCFLDIRSPGLGDTAMYLCATSRGSGQNQETQYFGPGTRLLVL.